This passage covers 15 T cell receptor beta chains from one sample sequenced in a study of T cells in Graves' hyperthyroidism and ophthalmopathy. From RNA transcripts, TCR beta CDR3 regions were amplified. The HTBI set primed first-round TCR CDR3 RT-PCR. TCRdb independently ran MiXCR on the multiplex PCR reads; one entry per CDR3 protein. The sample has approximately 600,000 distinct CDR3 sequences, about 17% seen once. The sample comprised blood. The receptor set was obtained from a woman aged 25 to 39 with Graves' hyperthyroidism.

Note on this clonotype: A read error may be the cause here, since a much bigger clone is one base away. The V call is TRBV11-2, the J call TRBJ2-5, with TRBD2 identical over 14 bases. Germline V CDR1 and CDR2: SGHAT, FQNNGV. This CDR3 region has 16 residues. The trim removed 3 bases at V and 9 bases at J, leaving 9 bases unmatched. This CDR3 is CASSFGTSGSREAQYF. In nucleotides, the CDR3 is TGTGCCAGCAGCTTTGGGACTAGCGGGAGCCGGGAGGCCCAGTACTTC.

This clonotype was counted many times. The gene calls are TRBV11-2 and TRBJ2-7; D might be TRBD2 (6 bases). V lost 5 bases to trimming and J lost 7 bases, with 18 bases between them. Per the germline V gene, CDR1 is SGHAT and CDR2 is FQNNGV. The CDR3 sequence is 14 residues long. In DNA form, the CDR3 reads TGTGCCAGCAGCCCGAGGGTTCTAGCGCGGGAGCAGTACTTC. It translates to CASSPRVLAREQYF.

This clonotype was seen only a few times. This sequence joins TRBV24-1 and TRBJ2-7, with TRBD2 as a possible D gene (6 bases). Trimming pared 4 bases from V and 0 bases from J, leaving 12 bases between. CDR3 length: 15 residues. Germline assignment: CDR1 KGHDR and CDR2 SFDVKD. CDR3 in amino acids: CATSEVRGNSYEQYF. CDR3 DNA sequence: TGTGCCACCAGTGAAGTACGGGGGAACTCCTACGAGCAGTACTTC.

There are many counts of this clonotype. The V gene is TRBV6-2 or TRBV6-3, the J gene TRBJ1-1, with D possibly matching TRBD1 (6 bases). CDR3 length equals 14 residues. The V gene lost 5 bases and the J gene lost 0 bases, with 10 bases spanning the gap. Per the germline V gene, CDR1 is MNHEY and CDR2 is SVGEGT. The CDR3 region is CASSQDRLNTEAFF. The CDR3 DNA is TGTGCCAGCAGTCAGGACAGACTGAACACTGAAGCTTTCTTT.

This clonotype was counted many times. The genes are TRBV28 and TRBJ2-5; D not resolved. Trimming shortened V by 3 bases and J by 2 bases, and 7 bases separated the two germline ends. The CDR3 covers 13 residues. Germline lookup yields CDR1 MDHEN and CDR2 SYDVKM. The CDR3 loop reads CASSFTRQETQYF. The CDR3 DNA sequence: TGTGCCAGCAGTTTTACGCGACAAGAGACCCAGTACTTC. Full variable domain (rest looked up from reference TRBV28 and TRBJ2-5): DVKVTQSSRYLVKRTGEKVFLECVQDMDHENMFWYRQDPGLGLRLIYFSYDVKMKEKGDIPEGYSVSREKKERFSLILESASTNQTSMYLCASSFTRQETQYFGPGTRLLVL.

V is TRBV11-2 and J is TRBJ1-2; D may be TRBD1 (5 bases). The V gene's germline CDR1 is SGHAT and CDR2 FQNNGV. V was trimmed by 5 bases and J by 0 bases, leaving 13 bases between them. This CDR3 has 15 amino acids. In nucleotides, the CDR3 is TGTGCCAGCAGCCACGGGGGGGGAGCTAACTATGGCTACACCTTC. Amino acid sequence: CASSHGGGANYGYTF. The full variable domain, with the rest looked up from reference TRBV11-2 and TRBJ1-2, is EAGVAQSPRYKIIEKRQSVAFWCNPISGHATLYWYQQILGQGPKLLIQFQNNGVVDDSQLPKDRFSAERLKGVDSTLKIQPAKLEDSAVYLCASSHGGGANYGYTFGSGTRLTVV.

This clonotype occurred many times. The chain couples TRBV6-2 or TRBV6-3 to TRBJ1-5, with D perhaps matching TRBD1 (5 bases). The CDR3 is 17 residues long. The V and J ends lost 4 bases and 3 bases respectively, with 19 bases between them. The germline V gene encodes CDR1 MNHEY and CDR2 SVGEGT. Here the CDR3 reads CASSFSPLRQLNQPQHF. CDR3 nucleotide sequence: TGTGCCAGCAGTTTCTCCCCGTTAAGACAGCTCAATCAGCCCCAGCATTTT.

CDR3 DNA: TGCGCCAGCAGCTCCTTAGCGGGACACTCCTACGAGCAGTACTTC. Translation: CASSSLAGHSYEQYF. The chain couples TRBV5-1 to TRBJ2-7; 8 bases align to TRBD2. The V segment lost 3 bases and the J segment 0 bases; nucleotides outside the gene matches: 5. CDR1 and CDR2 (germline): SGHRS, YFSETQ. This CDR3 region has 15 residues.

The table lists this clonotype with many counts. CDR3 DNA: TGCGCCAGCAGCTTGGACGGCAGGGGATATGGCTACACCTTC. Translation gives CASSLDGRGYGYTF. The V call is TRBV5-1, the J call TRBJ1-2; a weak D match, TRBD1 (6 bases). The CDR3 has 14 amino acids. V lost 0 bases and J lost 5, with 11 bases in between. Germline V CDR1 and CDR2: SGHRS, YFSETQ.

This clonotype was seen ten or more times. The V gene is TRBV28, the J gene TRBJ1-5, with TRBD1 as a possible D gene (6 bases). Germline values: CDR1 MDHEN, CDR2 SYDVKM. V shed 6 bases and J shed 4 bases, with 16 bases lying between them. The CDR3 is 15 amino acids. The chain's CDR3 is CASRVGGARNQPQHF. DNA of the CDR3: TGTGCCAGCAGGGTGGGGGGGGCGCGGAATCAGCCCCAGCATTTT.

This chain joins TRBV6-5 and TRBJ1-4; no clear D gene. Germline CDR1 reads MNHEY; CDR2 reads SVGAGI. The length of the CDR3 is 16 residues. The germline V and J ends were trimmed by 2 bases and 0 bases, with 10 bases remaining between them. CDR3 region: CASSYVVVATNEKLFF. The CDR3 DNA reads TGTGCCAGCAGTTACGTTGTTGTTGCAACTAATGAAAAACTGTTTTTT.

V is TRBV20-1 and J is TRBJ2-3, with 9 bases that match TRBD2. The length of the CDR3 is 15 residues. With 0 bases clipped from V and 2 bases from J, the junction kept 3 bases outside the gene matches. Germline CDR1 is DFQATT and CDR2 is SNEGSKA (reference sequence). CDR3: CSARDSGSPTDTQYF. The CDR3 coding sequence is TGCAGTGCTAGAGATAGCGGGAGTCCCACAGATACGCAGTATTTT.

CDR3 sequence reads: CASSYSGQPFGYTF. The CDR3 DNA reads TGTGCCAGCAGCTACTCCGGACAGCCCTTTGGCTACACCTTC. The V call is TRBV7-9, the J call TRBJ1-2; D may be TRBD1 (6 bases). The V end was cut by 4 bases, the J end by 7 bases, with 16 bases between. CDR3 size: 14 residues. Per the germline V gene, CDR1 is SEHNR and CDR2 is FQNEAQ (reference sequence).

This clonotype was recorded at least ten times. J is TRBJ2-7 and V is TRBV6-1; no clear D. V was trimmed by 2 bases and J by 3 bases, leaving 14 bases between them. CDR1 is MNHNS and CDR2 is SASEGT in the germline V gene. CDR3 length: 15 amino acids. Here the CDR3 reads CASSENLMGLYEQYF. CDR3 coding DNA: TGTGCCAGCAGTGAAAATTTAATGGGCCTCTACGAGCAGTACTTC.

This clonotype was seen ten or more times. CDR3 DNA sequence: TGTGCCAGCAAAGGAGAGACCCAGTACTTC. Protein sequence: CASKGETQYF. V is TRBV2 and J is TRBJ2-5; unclear D gene. V was trimmed by 7 bases and J by 4 bases, leaving 4 bases between them. Per the germline V gene, CDR1 is SNHLY and CDR2 is FYNNEI. The CDR3 length is 10 residues.